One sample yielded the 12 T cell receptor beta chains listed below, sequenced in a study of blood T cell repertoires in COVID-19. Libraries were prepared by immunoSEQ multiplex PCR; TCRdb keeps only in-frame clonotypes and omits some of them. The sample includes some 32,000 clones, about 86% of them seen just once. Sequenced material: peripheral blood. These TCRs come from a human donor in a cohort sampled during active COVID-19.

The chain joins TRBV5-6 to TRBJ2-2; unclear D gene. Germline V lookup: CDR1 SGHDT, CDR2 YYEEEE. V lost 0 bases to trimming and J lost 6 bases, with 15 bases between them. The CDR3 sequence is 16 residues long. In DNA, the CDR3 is TGTGCCAGCAGCTTGGTTCGGGTCCTGACCGCCGGGGAGCTGTTTTTT. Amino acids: CASSLVRVLTAGELFF.

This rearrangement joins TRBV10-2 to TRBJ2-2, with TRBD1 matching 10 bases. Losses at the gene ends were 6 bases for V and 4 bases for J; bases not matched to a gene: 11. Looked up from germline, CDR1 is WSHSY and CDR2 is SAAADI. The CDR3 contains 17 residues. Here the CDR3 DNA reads TGCGCCAGCAGCGGAATTACGACAGGGGGCGGCACCGGGGAGCTGTTTTTT. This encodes CASSGITTGGGTGELFF.

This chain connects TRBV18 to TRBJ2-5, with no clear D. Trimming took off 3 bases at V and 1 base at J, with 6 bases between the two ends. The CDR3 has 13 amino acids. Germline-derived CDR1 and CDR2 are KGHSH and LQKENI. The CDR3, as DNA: TGTGCCAGCTCACCCCGCGCCCAAGAGACCCAGTACTTC. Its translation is CASSPRAQETQYF.

CDR3 region: CASSFTGVAGELFF. Written as DNA, the CDR3 is TGTGCCAGCAGTTTTACAGGGGTTGCCGGGGAGCTGTTTTTT. This chain connects TRBV27 to TRBJ2-2; TRBD1 matches 7 bases. Germline CDR1 reads MNHEY; CDR2 reads SMNVEV (reference sequence). This CDR3 comprises 14 residues. With 3 bases clipped from V and 6 bases from J, the junction kept 4 bases outside the gene matches.

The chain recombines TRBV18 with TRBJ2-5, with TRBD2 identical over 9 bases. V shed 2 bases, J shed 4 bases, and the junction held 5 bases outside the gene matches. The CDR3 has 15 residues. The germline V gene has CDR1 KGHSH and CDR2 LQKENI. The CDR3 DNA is TGTGCCAGCTCACCAGGCGGGGGGGCAGGAGAGACCCAGTACTTC. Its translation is CASSPGGGAGETQYF.

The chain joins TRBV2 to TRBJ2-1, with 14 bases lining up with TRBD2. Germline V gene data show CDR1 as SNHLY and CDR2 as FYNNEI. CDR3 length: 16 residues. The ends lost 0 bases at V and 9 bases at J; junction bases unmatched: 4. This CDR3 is CASSEATSGGGTEQFF. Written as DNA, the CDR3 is TGTGCCAGCAGTGAAGCGACTAGCGGGGGGGGGACTGAGCAGTTCTTC.

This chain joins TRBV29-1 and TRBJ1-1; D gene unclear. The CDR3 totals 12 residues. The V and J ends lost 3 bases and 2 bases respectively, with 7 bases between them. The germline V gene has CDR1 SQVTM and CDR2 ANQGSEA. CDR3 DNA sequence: TGCAGCGTTGACAGATCTAACACTGAAGCTTTCTTT. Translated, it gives CSVDRSNTEAFF. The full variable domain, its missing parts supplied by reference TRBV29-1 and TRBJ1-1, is SAVISQKPSRDICQRGTSLTIQCQVDSQVTMMFWYRQQPGQSLTLIATANQGSEATYESGFVIDKFPISRPNLTFSTLTVSNMSPEDSSIYLCSVDRSNTEAFFGQGTRLTVV.

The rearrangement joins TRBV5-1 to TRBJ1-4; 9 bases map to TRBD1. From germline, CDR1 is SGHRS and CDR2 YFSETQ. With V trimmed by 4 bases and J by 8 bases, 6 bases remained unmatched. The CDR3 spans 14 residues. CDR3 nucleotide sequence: TGCGCCAGCAGCCTAGAGGGACAGGGAGAAAAACTGTTTTTT. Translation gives CASSLEGQGEKLFF.

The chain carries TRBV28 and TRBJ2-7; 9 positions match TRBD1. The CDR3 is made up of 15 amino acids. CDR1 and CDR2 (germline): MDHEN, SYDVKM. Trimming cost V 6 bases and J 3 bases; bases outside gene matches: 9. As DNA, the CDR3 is TGTGCCAGCAGACCCTCCGGGACAGGGTACTACGAGCAGTACTTC. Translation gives CASRPSGTGYYEQYF.

This CDR3 is CASSVSGRSPLHF. CDR3 DNA: TGTGCCAGCAGCGTAAGCGGTCGGTCACCCCTCCACTTT. The rearrangement joins TRBV9 to TRBJ1-6; D remains ambiguous. V was cut by 1 base and J by 10 bases, with 9 bases left in between. This CDR3 spans 13 amino acids. Germline CDR1 is SGDLS and CDR2 is YYNGEE.

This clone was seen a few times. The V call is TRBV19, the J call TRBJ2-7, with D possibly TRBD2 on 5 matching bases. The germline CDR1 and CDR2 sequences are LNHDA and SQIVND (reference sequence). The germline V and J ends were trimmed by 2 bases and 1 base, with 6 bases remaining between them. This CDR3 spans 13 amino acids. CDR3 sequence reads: CASSIPGSYEQYF. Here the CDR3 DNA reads TGTGCCAGTAGTATACCGGGATCCTACGAGCAGTACTTC.

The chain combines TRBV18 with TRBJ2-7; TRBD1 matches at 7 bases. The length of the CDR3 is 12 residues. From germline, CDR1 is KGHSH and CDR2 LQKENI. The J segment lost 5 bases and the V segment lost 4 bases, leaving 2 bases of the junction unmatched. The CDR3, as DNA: TGTGCCAGCTCACGTCAGGGGGACGAGCAGTACTTC. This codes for CASSRQGDEQYF.